The sequence of this TCR beta chain was determined in a study of early T cells in non-severe SARS-CoV-2 infection. The overall study: The authors sequenced bulk RNA from unsorted whole blood, leaving chains unpaired. The study, taken as a whole, reports: Reliance on VDJdb matching favored anti-spike CD8 responses; private and CD4 specificities were missed.

Individual cDNA molecules received unique molecular identifiers during library preparation. TCRdb used MiXCR to reprocess the 5' RACE reads, holding one entry per CDR3 protein. The sample contains about 100,000 distinct CDR3 sequences, approximately 10% of which appear only once. The sample holds a few counts of this clonotype. The antigen is not known. The CDR3 is 16 amino acids. The trim removed 5 bases at V and 1 base at J, leaving 10 bases unmatched. Germline-derived CDR1 and CDR2 are MNHEY and SMNVEV (reference sequence). The specimen was whole blood. The V call is TRBV27, the J call TRBJ1-1, with 7 bases identical to TRBD1. This TCR was sampled from an adult who was a healthcare worker with PCR-confirmed SARS-CoV-2 infection or an uninfected control (not recorded which). Here the CDR3 reads CASSPRRGLPNTEAFF. CDR3 sequence (DNA): TGTGCCAGCAGTCCTCGCAGGGGGTTACCGAACACTGAAGCTTTCTTT.